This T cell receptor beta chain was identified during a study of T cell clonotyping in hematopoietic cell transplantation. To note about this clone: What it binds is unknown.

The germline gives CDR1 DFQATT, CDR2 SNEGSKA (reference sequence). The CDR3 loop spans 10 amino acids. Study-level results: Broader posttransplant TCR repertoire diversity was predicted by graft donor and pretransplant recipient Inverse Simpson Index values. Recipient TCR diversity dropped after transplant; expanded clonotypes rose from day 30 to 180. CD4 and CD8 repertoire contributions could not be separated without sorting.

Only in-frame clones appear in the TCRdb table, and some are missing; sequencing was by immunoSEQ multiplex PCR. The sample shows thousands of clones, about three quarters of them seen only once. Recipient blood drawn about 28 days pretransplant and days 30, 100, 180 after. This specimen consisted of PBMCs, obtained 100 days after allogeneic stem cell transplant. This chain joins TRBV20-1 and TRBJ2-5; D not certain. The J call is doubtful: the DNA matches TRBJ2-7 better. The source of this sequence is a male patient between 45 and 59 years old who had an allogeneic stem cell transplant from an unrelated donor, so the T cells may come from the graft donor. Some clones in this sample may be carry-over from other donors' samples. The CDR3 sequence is CSARMDEQYF. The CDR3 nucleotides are TGCAGTGCCCGGATGGACGAGCAGTACTTC.